There are many counts of the clone carrying this T cell receptor beta chain. Unmatched junction bases numbered 7, after V lost 5 bases and J lost 6 bases. The CDR3 loop spans 16 amino acids. The data stem from a study of neurological immune-mediated disorders. Time point given: technical triplicate 3. TCRdb independently ran MiXCR on the 5' RACE reads; one entry per CDR3 protein. The sample shows some 30,000 distinct CDR3 sequences, about 16% of them seen only once. The receptor was derived from a female donor with HTLV-1-associated myelopathy (HAM/TSP). The V and J genes are TRBV12-3 or TRBV12-4 and TRBJ2-2; 12 bases are a match to TRBD2. Sequencing input: CD4+ T cells from blood. The CDR3 DNA reads as TGTGCCAGCAGTACCCCTAGCGGGAGGGCCCCCGGGGAGCTGTTTTTT. Protein product: CASSTPSGRAPGELFF.